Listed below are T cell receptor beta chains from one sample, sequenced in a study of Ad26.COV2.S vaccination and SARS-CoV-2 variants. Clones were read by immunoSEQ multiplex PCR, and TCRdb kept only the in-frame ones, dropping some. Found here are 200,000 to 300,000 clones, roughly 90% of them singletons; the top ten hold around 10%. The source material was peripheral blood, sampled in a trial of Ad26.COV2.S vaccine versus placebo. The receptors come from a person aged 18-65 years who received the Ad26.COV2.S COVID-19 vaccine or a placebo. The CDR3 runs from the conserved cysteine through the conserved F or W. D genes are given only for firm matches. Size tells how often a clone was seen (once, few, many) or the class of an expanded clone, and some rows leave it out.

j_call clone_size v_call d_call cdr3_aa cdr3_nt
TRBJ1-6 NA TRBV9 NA CASSVGGGDSYNSPLHF TGTGCCAGCAGCGTAGGGGGGGGAGACTCCTATAATTCACCCCTCCACTTT
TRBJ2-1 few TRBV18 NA CASSPPRTEHYNEQFF TGTGCCAGCTCACCACCGAGGACAGAACACTACAATGAGCAGTTCTTC
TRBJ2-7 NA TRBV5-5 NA CASSLGGGGPYEQYF TGTGCCAGCAGCTTGGGTGGGGGAGGTCCCTACGAGCAGTACTTC
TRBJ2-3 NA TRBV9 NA CASSGTGGGGETDTQYF TGTGCCAGCAGCGGGACTGGGGGAGGGGGCGAAACAGATACGCAGTATTTT
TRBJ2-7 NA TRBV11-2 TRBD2 CASSLREVTYEQYF TGTGCCAGCAGCTTGCGGGAGGTAACCTACGAGCAGTACTTC
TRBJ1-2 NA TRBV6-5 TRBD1 CASAGQGNYGYTF TGTGCCAGCGCGGGACAGGGGAATTACGGCTACACCTTC
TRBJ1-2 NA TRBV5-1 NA CASSSSWDGSYGYTF TGCGCCAGCAGCTCGTCTTGGGACGGATCCTATGGCTACACCTTC
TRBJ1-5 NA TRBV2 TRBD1 CASSEAWDRGLSNQPQHF TGTGCCAGCAGTGAAGCGTGGGACAGGGGACTGAGCAATCAGCCCCAGCATTTT
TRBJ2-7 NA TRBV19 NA CASRQTGRSSYEQYF TGTGCCAGTAGACAGACGGGACGTAGCTCCTACGAGCAGTACTTC
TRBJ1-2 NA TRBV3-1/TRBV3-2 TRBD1 CASRDRAGGYTF TGTGCCAGCAGGGACAGGGCAGGTGGCTACACCTTC
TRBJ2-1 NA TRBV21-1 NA CASSRRLAGGHNEQFF TGTGCCAGCAGCAGGAGACTAGCGGGAGGCCACAATGAGCAGTTCTTC
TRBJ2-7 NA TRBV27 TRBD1 CASSLMGQGVYEQYF TGTGCCAGCAGTTTAATGGGACAGGGTGTCTACGAGCAGTACTTC
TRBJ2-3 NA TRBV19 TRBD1 CASSIGTGWTTDTQYF TGTGCCAGCAGTATTGGGACAGGATGGACCACAGATACGCAGTATTTT
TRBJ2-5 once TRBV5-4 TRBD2 CASSSGGERETQYF TGTGCCAGCAGCTCCGGGGGGGAGAGAGAGACCCAGTACTTC
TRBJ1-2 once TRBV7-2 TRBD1 CASRKGQENYGYTF TGTGCCAGCAGAAAAGGACAGGAGAACTATGGCTACACCTTC
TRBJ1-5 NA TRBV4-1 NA CASSQDGSAYSNQPQHF TGCGCCAGCAGCCAAGATGGCTCAGCCTATAGCAATCAGCCCCAGCATTTT
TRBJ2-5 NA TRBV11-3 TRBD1 CASSLEGQGAGQETQYF TGTGCCAGCAGCTTAGAGGGACAGGGGGCGGGCCAAGAGACCCAGTACTTC
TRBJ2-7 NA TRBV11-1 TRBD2 CASSLGVAGASYEQYF TGTGCCAGCAGCTTAGGCGTAGCGGGAGCGTCCTACGAGCAGTACTTC
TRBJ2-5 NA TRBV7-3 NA CASSLTSGETQYF TGTGCCAGCAGCTTAACGAGCGGAGAGACCCAGTACTTC
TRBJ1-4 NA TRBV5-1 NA CASSLGTAATNEKLFF TGCGCCAGCAGCCTAGGGACCGCCGCAACTAATGAAAAACTGTTTTTT
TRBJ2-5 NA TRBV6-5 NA CASSYLGLGGETQYF TGTGCCAGCAGTTACCTTGGGCTTGGGGGCGAGACCCAGTACTTC
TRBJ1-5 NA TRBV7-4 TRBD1 CASSLPPGGEGQPQHF TGTGCCAGCAGCTTACCCCCAGGGGGCGAGGGTCAGCCCCAGCATTTT
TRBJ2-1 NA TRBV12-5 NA CASGLTPSGEQFF TGTGCTAGTGGTCTGACCCCGAGCGGTGAGCAGTTCTTC
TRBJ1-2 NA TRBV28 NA CASSSSDWGGYTF NA
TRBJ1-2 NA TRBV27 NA CASYQGGYGYTF TGTGCCAGTTACCAGGGAGGATATGGCTACACCTTC
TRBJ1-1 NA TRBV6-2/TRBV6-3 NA CASSYDPDREAFF TGTGCCAGCAGTTACGATCCGGACAGAGAAGCTTTCTTT
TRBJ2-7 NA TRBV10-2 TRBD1 CASRTTGGSEQYF TGCGCCAGTAGAACTACAGGGGGCTCCGAGCAGTACTTC
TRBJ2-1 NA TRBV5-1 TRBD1 CASSLNLGTGGNEQFF TGCGCCAGCAGCTTGAACTTGGGTACAGGGGGCAATGAGCAGTTCTTC
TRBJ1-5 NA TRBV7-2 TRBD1 CASSLLTGGASQHF TGTGCCAGCAGCTTACTGACAGGGGGAGCTTCCCAGCATTTT
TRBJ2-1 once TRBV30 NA CAWRSPPNEQFF TGTGCCTGGAGGTCCCCCCCCAATGAGCAGTTCTTC